Listed here are 2 T cell receptor beta chains from one sample, sequenced in a study of molecular identifiers for immune sequencing clone quantification. TCRdb re-called the PCR reads with MiXCR, one entry per CDR3 protein. This table has about 320,000 distinct CDR3 sequences, around 21% appearing once. Sequenced input: naive CD8+ T cells from blood, with Jurkat cell RNA spiked in. Regarding subset: FACS-sorted CD8+CD4-CCR7+CD45RA+ naive T cells. The receptors derive from a human donor in good health. Some libraries in this study had Jurkat cell RNA spiked in.

This clonotype was recorded once. The junction departs from the called germline gene at one end, perhaps through a read error. The rearrangement uses TRBV3-1 and TRBJ1-5; D remains unclear. This CDR3 is built from 13 residues. The germline gives CDR1 LGHDT, CDR2 YNNKEL (reference sequence). The CDR3 nucleotides are TGTGCCAGCAACCAAGGTGGGGATCAGCCCCAGCATTTT. It codes for CASNQGGDQPQHF.

About this clonotype itself: This may be a read error, as it is one base from a much larger clone. V usage is TRBV6-5 and J usage is TRBJ2-7; 10 bases align to TRBD2. CDR3 length: 15 residues. Per germline, CDR1 MNHEY and CDR2 SVGAGI. J lost 5 bases, V lost 8 bases, and 12 bases had no gene match. CDR3 sequence: CASRRASGRSDEQYF. CDR3 in DNA: TGTGCCAGCCGTCGCGCTAGCGGGAGAAGCGACGAGCAGTACTTC.